This T cell receptor (beta chain) emerged from a study of blood T cell repertoires in COVID-19. About the study: Spain, Italy and the United States supplied samples that represented acute and convalescent COVID-19. The cDNA or gDNA used as material had been derived from T cells, B-cell-depleted T cells, or PBMCs.

The table lists this clone with a count of one. Under the authors' procedure: Scientists estimated how many nucleated cells there were by amplifying reference gene primers. Method: immunoSEQ multiplex PCR; TCRdb's copy keeps in-frame clones and lacks some. That table supplies the V and J calls and clone size; D and trimming were determined from the DNA. The sample has 150,000 or so clones, roughly 87% seen once. V shed 10 bases and J 8 bases; nucleotides not matched to a gene: 12. The CDR3 loop spans 15 amino acids. Germline loops: CDR1 MNHEY, CDR2 SVGAGI. Sequencing input: peripheral blood. The clonotype comes from a human donor in a cohort sampled during active COVID-19. The rearrangement links TRBV6-5 to TRBJ2-1; TRBD2 matches at 12 bases. CDR3 sequence (DNA): TGTGCCACCAGACCCGGACTAGCGGGGCTGCATGAGCAGTTCTTC. Translating it yields CATRPGLAGLHEQFF.